Included here is one TCR beta chain sequence, with context. These data are taken from a study of control samples from healthy donors and cancer patients. Produced via immunoSEQ multiplex PCR; TCRdb's table is partial and in-frame only. The sample has about 190,000 clones; 90% to 95% are singletons. V lost 4 bases, J lost 7 bases, and 8 bases stayed unmatched. Germline CDR1 is ENHRY and CDR2 is SYGVKD. The CDR3 loop spans 15 amino acids. This receptor was identified in a man aged 25 to 40 in good health. Sequenced sample: blood. This chain links TRBV10-3 with TRBJ2-3, with 10 positions matching TRBD2. The DNA of the CDR3 is TGTGCCATCAGTGGGTTAGCGGGGGGTAGGAATACGCAGTATTTT. It translates to CAISGLAGGRNTQYF.